This TCR beta chain comes out of a study of shared clonotypes between healthy human individuals. Across the whole study: Every donor yielded three CD4 naive, three CD4 memory, two CD8 naive and one CD8 memory plate.

Study outcomes and limitations: Some clonotypes were shared by all four sorted-subset donors, while others were not shared. The non-shared ones had lower generation probabilities than the shared ones.

Clones were sequenced by immunoSEQ multiplex PCR, and TCRdb holds only the in-frame ones, with some missing. Counted here are millions of clones, 90% to 95% occurring once; the ten biggest clones make up under 0.15%. To note about this clone: Its antigen remains unidentified. The sample has other DNA sequences that encode this CDR3 too.

CDR3 length: 14 amino acids. Germline V gene lookup returns CDR1 MNHEY and CDR2 SVGAGI. V lost 2 bases and J 6 bases, leaving 8 bases between the germline ends. Sequencing used naive CD4+ T cells sorted from blood. Subset meaning: CD45RA+ positively selected. This sequence joins TRBV6-5 and TRBJ1-6; no reliable D call. The receptor's source is a man between 18 and 35 years old in good health. CDR3 sequence (DNA): TGTGCCAGCAGTTACGGACGCCTTAATTCACCCCTCCACTTT. Protein sequence: CASSYGRLNSPLHF.